The sequence of this T cell receptor beta chain was determined in a study of read filtering for tumor transcriptome and immune sequencing. On the study more broadly: R-ISS stage counts were eight or nine for I, about 15 for II, about 7 for III.

V was pared by 4 bases and J by 8 bases, with 12 bases of the junction left unmatched. The germline CDR1 and CDR2 sequences are DFQATT and SNEGSKA (reference sequence). CDR3 length: 14 amino acids. The library was built from about 400 ng RNA with molecular barcoded adaptors for alpha/delta and beta/gamma chains. TCRdb used MiXCR to reprocess the reads, holding one entry per CDR3 protein. The sample has around 44,000 distinct CDR3 sequences; roughly 13% are singletons. This clonotype has ten or more counts. Its antigen is as yet unknown. The study, taken as a whole, reports: RNA-seq captured clonotypes less deeply and reliably than IR-seq.

This receptor was identified in a donor older than 35 with multiple myeloma. The J gene is TRBJ1-1, the V gene TRBV20-1; 8 bases fit TRBD1. The sample was a population of CD138-negative cells sorted from bone marrow. For the CDR3, the DNA is TGCAGTGCTATAGTCGTCGCTAACAGGGGGGAAGCTTTCTTT. This sequence encodes CSAIVVANRGEAFF.